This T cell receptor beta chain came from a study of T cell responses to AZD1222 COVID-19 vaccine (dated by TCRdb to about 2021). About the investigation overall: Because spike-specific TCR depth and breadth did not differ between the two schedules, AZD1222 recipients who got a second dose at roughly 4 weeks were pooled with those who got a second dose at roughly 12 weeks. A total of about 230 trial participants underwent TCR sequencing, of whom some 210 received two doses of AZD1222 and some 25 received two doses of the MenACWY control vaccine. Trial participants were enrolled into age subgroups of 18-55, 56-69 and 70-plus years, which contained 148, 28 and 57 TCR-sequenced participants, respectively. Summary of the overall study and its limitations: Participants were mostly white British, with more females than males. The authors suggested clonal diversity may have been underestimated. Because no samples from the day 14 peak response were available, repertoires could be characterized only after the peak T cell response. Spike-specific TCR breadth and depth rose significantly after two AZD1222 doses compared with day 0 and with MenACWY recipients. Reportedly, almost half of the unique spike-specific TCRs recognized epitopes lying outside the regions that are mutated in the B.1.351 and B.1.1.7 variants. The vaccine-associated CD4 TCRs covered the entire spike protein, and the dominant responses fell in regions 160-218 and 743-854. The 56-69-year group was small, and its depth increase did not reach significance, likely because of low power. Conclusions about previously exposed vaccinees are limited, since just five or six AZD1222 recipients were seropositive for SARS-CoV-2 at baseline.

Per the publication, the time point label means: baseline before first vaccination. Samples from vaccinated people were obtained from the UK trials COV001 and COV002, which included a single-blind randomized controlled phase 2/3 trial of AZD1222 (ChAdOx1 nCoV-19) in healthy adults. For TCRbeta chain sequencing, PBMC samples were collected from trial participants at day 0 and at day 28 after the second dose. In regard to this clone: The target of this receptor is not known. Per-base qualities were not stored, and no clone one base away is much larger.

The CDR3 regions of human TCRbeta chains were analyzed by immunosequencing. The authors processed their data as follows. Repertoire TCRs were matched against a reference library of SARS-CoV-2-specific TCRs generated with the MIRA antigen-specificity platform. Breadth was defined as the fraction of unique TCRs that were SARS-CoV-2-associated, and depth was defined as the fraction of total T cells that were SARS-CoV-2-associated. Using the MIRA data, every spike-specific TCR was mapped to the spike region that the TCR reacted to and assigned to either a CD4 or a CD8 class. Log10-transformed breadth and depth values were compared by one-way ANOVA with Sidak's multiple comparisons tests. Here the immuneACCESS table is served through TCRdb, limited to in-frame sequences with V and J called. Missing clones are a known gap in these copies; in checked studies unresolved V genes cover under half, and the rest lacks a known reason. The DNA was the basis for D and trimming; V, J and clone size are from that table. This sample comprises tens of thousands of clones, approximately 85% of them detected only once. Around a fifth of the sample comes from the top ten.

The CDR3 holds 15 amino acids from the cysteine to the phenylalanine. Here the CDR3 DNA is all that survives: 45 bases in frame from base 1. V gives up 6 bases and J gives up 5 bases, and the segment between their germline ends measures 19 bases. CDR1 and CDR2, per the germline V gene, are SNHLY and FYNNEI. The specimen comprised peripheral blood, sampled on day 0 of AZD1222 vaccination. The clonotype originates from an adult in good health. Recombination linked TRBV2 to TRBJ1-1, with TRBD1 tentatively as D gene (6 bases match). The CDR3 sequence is CASSPPQGKWTEAFF. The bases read TGTGCCAGCAGCCCTCCACAGGGAAAATGGACTGAAGCTTTCTTT.